These 27 T cell receptor beta chains were all obtained from the same sample, sequenced in a study of OX40 agonist ivuxolimab in advanced cancers. Measured with immunoSEQ multiplex PCR; TCRdb has only the in-frame clones, and not every one. The sample lists about 25,000 clones; 81% were seen once. The sequencing here drew on CD4+ or CD8+ T cells sorted from blood, taken in a trial of the OX40 agonist ivuxolimab. Source of these receptors: an adult with an advanced solid tumor such as melanoma, head and neck, liver or kidney cancer.

The chain combines TRBV28 with TRBJ2-2, with D possibly being TRBD2 (6 bases). CDR3 length: 14 residues. Germline V gene lookup returns CDR1 MDHEN and CDR2 SYDVKM. The V gene lost 7 bases and the J gene lost 3 bases, with 12 bases spanning the gap. CDR3 residues: CASIPRGYTGELFF. CDR3 sequence (DNA): TGTGCCAGCATTCCCCGGGGGTACACCGGGGAGCTGTTTTTT.

V usage is TRBV7-6 and J usage is TRBJ2-7; no reliable D call. CDR1 and CDR2 (germline): SGHVS, FNYEAQ. The V and J ends lost 0 bases and 0 bases respectively, with 12 bases between them. The CDR3 runs 16 residues. The CDR3 protein is CASSLAAGQSSYEQYF. The CDR3 bases are TGTGCCAGCAGCTTAGCGGCAGGCCAGAGCTCCTACGAGCAGTACTTC.

The chain is built from TRBV15 and TRBJ2-3; 10 bases line up with TRBD2. J lost 4 bases, V lost 1 base, and 8 bases had no gene match. CDR3 size: 17 residues. CDR1 and CDR2 (germline): LNHNV, YYDKDF (reference sequence). CDR3 residues: CATSRAPRAGGPDTQYF. The CDR3 DNA reads as TGTGCCACCAGCAGAGCCCCCCGAGCGGGGGGGCCAGATACGCAGTATTTT.

The chain couples TRBV13 to TRBJ1-1; 9 positions agree with TRBD1. From germline, CDR1 is PRHDT and CDR2 FYEKMQ (reference sequence). J lost 5 bases, V lost 5 bases, and 9 bases had no gene match. The CDR3 length is 15 residues. CDR3 in DNA: TGTGCCAGCAGCGCAACAACCGGGACAGGGACTGAAGCTTTCTTT. Its protein is CASSATTGTGTEAFF.

The chain is built from TRBV4-1 and TRBJ1-6, with no clear D. This CDR3 is 13 amino acids long. V gave up 1 base and J gave up 7 bases, with 5 bases separating them. From germline, CDR1 is MGHRA and CDR2 YSYEKL. DNA for the CDR3: TGCGCCAGCAGCCAAGTAGGGAATTCACCCCTCCACTTT. It translates to CASSQVGNSPLHF.

The rearrangement uses TRBV7-6 and TRBJ2-1; a weak D match, TRBD1 (5 bases). The ends were cut back, 1 base at V and 3 bases at J, with 7 bases in the middle. The germline gives CDR1 SGHVS, CDR2 FNYEAQ. The CDR3 runs to 14 residues. In nucleotides, the CDR3 is TGTGCCAGCAGCTTAGATAGGGGCTACAATGAGCAGTTCTTC. Translation: CASSLDRGYNEQFF.

This clone counts as medium-sized (0.01 to 0.1%). The gene calls are TRBV5-1 and TRBJ2-2; D remains unclear. V lost 2 bases to trimming and J lost 4 bases, with 18 bases between them. The CDR3 has 17 amino acids. Germline V gene sequence: CDR1 SGHRS, CDR2 YFSETQ. The CDR3 DNA follows: TGCGCCAGCAGCTTATCAGATCTTCCCTTGTTCACCGGGGAGCTGTTTTTT. This encodes CASSLSDLPLFTGELFF.

The chain carries TRBV4-1 and TRBJ2-7; TRBD1 matches 11 bases. V trimming: 0 bases; J trimming: 7 bases; junction bases outside the gene matches: 8. Per the germline V gene, CDR1 is MGHRA and CDR2 is YSYEKL. The CDR3 covers 16 residues. Here the CDR3 reads CASSQEGTGGTLEQYF. For the CDR3, the DNA is TGCGCCAGCAGCCAAGAAGGGACAGGGGGGACCTTGGAGCAGTACTTC.

V and J are TRBV7-9 and TRBJ2-6, with D perhaps matching TRBD1 (5 bases). The CDR3 has 16 amino acids. Trimming left V 0 bases short and J 4 bases short, with 10 bases between. CDR1 is SEHNR and CDR2 is FQNEAQ in the germline V gene (reference sequence). CDR3 bases: TGTGCCAGCAGCTTAGCGCAAGGGGTGGGGGCCAACGTCCTGACTTTC. Protein: CASSLAQGVGANVLTF.

The chain couples TRBV19 to TRBJ2-3; 11 positions match TRBD2. The CDR3 consists of 16 residues. Per germline, CDR1 LNHDA and CDR2 SQIVND (reference sequence). V lost 7 bases to trimming and J lost 0 bases; unmatched junction nucleotides: 6. CDR3 in amino acids: CASTISGGVSTDTQYF. In DNA form, the CDR3 reads TGTGCCAGTACTATTAGCGGGGGGGTAAGCACAGATACGCAGTATTTT. The whole variable domain, remainder taken from reference TRBV19 and TRBJ2-3, is DGGITQSPKYLFRKEGQNVTLSCEQNLNHDAMYWYRQDPGQGLRLIYYSQIVNDFQKGDIAEGYSVSREKKESFPLTVTSAQKNPTAFYLCASTISGGVSTDTQYFGPGTRLTVL.

This clone was detected once. The gene calls are TRBV27 and TRBJ2-2, with D unresolved. The V gene's germline CDR1 is MNHEY and CDR2 SMNVEV (reference sequence). Deletions cut 4 bases from V and 6 bases from J, with 6 bases between. The CDR3 contains 12 residues. In DNA, the CDR3 is TGTGCCAGCAGTTGGCTAGCCGGGGAGCTGTTTTTT. Translation gives CASSWLAGELFF.

The chain uses TRBV27 and TRBJ1-1; D is uncertain. V lost 3 bases and J lost 1, with 9 bases in between. The CDR3 is 14 residues long. From germline, CDR1 is MNHEY and CDR2 SMNVEV (reference sequence). The CDR3 region is CASSFRGPNTEAFF. CDR3 nucleotide sequence: TGTGCCAGCAGTTTTCGAGGCCCGAACACTGAAGCTTTCTTT.

The chain recombines TRBV25-1 with TRBJ2-3; 11 bases fit TRBD2. CDR1 MGHDK and CDR2 SYGVNS come from the germline V gene. There are 18 residues in the CDR3. Losses at the gene ends were 5 bases for V and 4 bases for J; bases not matched to a gene: 14. DNA of the CDR3: TGTGCCAGCAGTCCAACTAATAGCGGGGGGGCCGAGGCAGATACGCAGTATTTT. This encodes CASSPTNSGGAEADTQYF. The whole variable domain, remainder taken from reference TRBV25-1 and TRBJ2-3, is EADIYQTPRYLVIGTGKKITLECSQTMGHDKMYWYQQDPGMELHLIHYSYGVNSTEKGDLSSESTVSRIRTEHFPLTLESARPSHTSQYLCASSPTNSGGAEADTQYFGPGTRLTVL.

This chain connects TRBV5-5 to TRBJ1-4; D ambiguous. CDR1 SGHKS and CDR2 YYEKEE come from the germline V gene (reference sequence). The V and J ends lost 9 bases and 0 bases respectively, with 9 bases between them. CDR3 length: 13 amino acids. CDR3 loop: CATKQATNEKLFF. For the CDR3, the DNA is TGTGCCACAAAGCAGGCAACTAATGAAAAACTGTTTTTT.

The chain links TRBV5-6 to TRBJ2-1; D may correspond to TRBD1 or TRBD2 (5 bases each). Germline assignment: CDR1 SGHDT and CDR2 YYEEEE. Trimming shortened V by 4 bases and J by 5 bases, and 16 bases separated the two germline ends. The CDR3 is 15 residues long. The DNA of the CDR3 is TGTGCCAGCAGCCGAACTAGGGGATGGGACAATGAGCAGTTCTTC. Protein: CASSRTRGWDNEQFF. Looking up the rest from reference TRBV5-6 and TRBJ2-1 gives the full variable domain: DAGVTQSPTHLIKTRGQQVTLRCSPKSGHDTVSWYQQALGQGPQFIFQYYEEEERQRGNFPDRFSGHQFPNYSSELNVNALLLGDSALYLCASSRTRGWDNEQFFGPGTRLTVL.

The chain couples TRBV20-1 to TRBJ2-1; no firm D call. Trimming cost V 2 bases and J 5 bases, with 4 bases left between them. The CDR3 extends over 11 amino acids. The V gene's germline CDR1 is DFQATT and CDR2 SNEGSKA (reference sequence). The CDR3 loop reads CSARNNNEQFF. In DNA, the CDR3 is TGCAGTGCTAGAAACAACAATGAGCAGTTCTTC.

The genes are TRBV27 and TRBJ2-5; D might be TRBD1 (5 bases). Trimming pared 3 bases from V and 1 base from J, leaving 12 bases between. CDR1 is MNHEY, CDR2 SMNVEV, per germline (reference sequence). This CDR3 region has 15 residues. Here the CDR3 reads CASSFIRAPQETQYF. In nucleotides, the CDR3 is TGTGCCAGCAGTTTTATCAGGGCCCCCCAAGAGACCCAGTACTTC.

V and J are TRBV5-1 and TRBJ2-7, with 9 positions matching TRBD1. V lost 5 bases to trimming and J lost 2 bases; unmatched junction nucleotides: 8. This CDR3 is built from 15 residues. CDR1 is SGHRS and CDR2 is YFSETQ in the germline V gene. CDR3 in DNA: TGCGCCAGCAGTCCTAACAGGGGGCCAGCCTACGAGCAGTACTTC. Its protein product is CASSPNRGPAYEQYF.

CDR3 sequence (DNA): TGTGCCAGCAGCCCTAAAGGGGCTGGGGCCAACGTCCTGACTTTC. Residues: CASSPKGAGANVLTF. The chain combines TRBV7-9 with TRBJ2-6; weak D call: TRBD1 (5 bases). V dropped 5 bases and J dropped 2 bases, with 10 bases sitting between them. The CDR3 has 15 amino acids. Germline values: CDR1 SEHNR, CDR2 FQNEAQ (reference sequence).

This clone showed up just once. V usage is TRBV7-8 and J usage is TRBJ1-1; no firm D call. Per germline, CDR1 SGHVS and CDR2 FQNEAQ. The CDR3 sequence is 15 residues long. V shed 3 bases and J shed 4 bases, with 15 bases lying between them. The DNA for the CDR3 is TGTGCCAGCAGCTTGTCTGCAGTATTGAGCACTGAAGCTTTCTTT. This sequence encodes CASSLSAVLSTEAFF.

The rearrangement joins TRBV5-4 to TRBJ2-1; 8 bases line up with TRBD1. The CDR3 contains 16 residues. The junction had 9 bases not matched to a gene; V was cut back by 5 bases and J by 2 bases. Germline V gives CDR1 SGHNT, CDR2 YYREEE (reference sequence). The CDR3 loop is CASRLTGTGPYNEQFF. The CDR3 nucleotides read TGTGCCAGCAGACTAACCGGGACAGGCCCCTACAATGAGCAGTTCTTC.

V is TRBV6-6 and J is TRBJ1-1; 8 nucleotides align to TRBD1. Germline V gene data show CDR1 as MNHNY and CDR2 as SVGAGI (reference sequence). V lost 2 bases, J lost 1 base, and 3 bases stayed unmatched. This CDR3 region has 15 residues. CDR3 residues: CASSYSQGANTEAFF. In nucleotides, the CDR3 is TGTGCCAGCAGTTACAGTCAGGGGGCGAACACTGAAGCTTTCTTT.

The chain is built from TRBV19 and TRBJ2-7, with 7 bases fitting TRBD1. The CDR3 has 14 amino acids. The germline gives CDR1 LNHDA, CDR2 SQIVND (reference sequence). V trimming: 5 bases; J trimming: 4 bases; junction bases outside the gene matches: 8. This chain's CDR3 is CASSWQGEGYEQYF. The CDR3 nucleotides read TGTGCCAGTAGTTGGCAGGGGGAAGGATACGAGCAGTACTTC.

This clone has only a few counts. The gene calls are TRBV7-9 and TRBJ1-4, with D uncertain. CDR1 and CDR2 from the germline V gene are SEHNR and FQNEAQ (reference sequence). The V end was cut by 3 bases, the J end by 0 bases, with 5 bases between. The CDR3 is made up of 14 amino acids. The CDR3 is CASSLIATNEKLFF. The DNA for the CDR3 is TGTGCCAGCAGCTTGATAGCAACTAATGAAAAACTGTTTTTT.

This clone occurred a few times. Different DNA sequences within this sample yield the same CDR3. V and J are TRBV9 and TRBJ2-7, with D unresolved. The germline V gene encodes CDR1 SGDLS and CDR2 YYNGEE. With 0 bases removed from V and 4 bases from J, the gap between germline ends came to 8 bases. The CDR3 runs to 13 residues. CDR3 loop: CASSVAIGYEQYF. Here the CDR3 DNA reads TGTGCCAGCAGCGTAGCTATCGGATACGAGCAGTACTTC.

This rearrangement joins TRBV5-1 to TRBJ1-2; tentatively, D is TRBD1 (6 bases). The germline CDR1 and CDR2 sequences are SGHRS and YFSETQ. This CDR3 contains 14 residues. V was trimmed by 0 bases and J by 4 bases, leaving 10 bases between them. Here the CDR3 reads CASSLDRALYGYTF. CDR3 sequence (DNA): TGCGCCAGCAGCTTGGACAGGGCACTCTATGGCTACACCTTC.

The CDR3 is CASSVGRAGPNTGELFF. As DNA, the CDR3 is TGTGCCAGCAGCGTAGGTCGAGCGGGGCCAAACACCGGGGAGCTGTTTTTT. The chain uses TRBV9 and TRBJ2-2; 7 positions agree with TRBD2. CDR1 and CDR2 from the germline V gene are SGDLS and YYNGEE. V shed 0 bases and J 2 bases; nucleotides not matched to a gene: 7. The CDR3 covers 17 residues.